The TCR beta chain described here comes from a study of vaccination and CD4 T cells after COVID-19. Overall study context: Two doses of either BNT162b2 or mRNA-1273 vaccine went to participants. Overlapping spike peptides of SARS-CoV-2, HCoV-NL63, HCoV-OC43 and HCoV-229E were used, and cells were stimulated with them.

Sequenced with the Oncomine TCR Beta short-read assay was DNA taken from cultured CD4+ T cells. TCRdb itself ran the PCR reads through MiXCR, one entry per CDR3 protein. This sample yields some 23,000 distinct CDR3 sequences, of which roughly 44% are seen a single time; 19% belongs to the top ten. For this clonotype: What it recognizes is unknown.

Treatment of the sample: roughly 10-day PBMC culture with coronavirus spike peptide pools or control peptides (ViraFEST assay). ViraFEST stimulated the growth of antigen-specific T cells using peptide pools and subsequently profiled their TCRs by sequencing. Negative nucleocapsid antibodies before and after vaccination showed no prior SARS-CoV-2 infection in healthy vaccine recipients. The sample was CD4+ T cells from blood, cultured in vitro, taken before SARS-CoV-2 vaccination. This TCR was recovered from a human donor who received a COVID-19 vaccine.

As DNA, the CDR3 is TGCAGTGCTAGAGGGGTACTAGCGGGGGGCCTGCCTGGGTCGGGGGAGCAGTACTTC. Amino acid sequence: CSARGVLAGGLPGSGEQYF. This chain connects TRBV20-1 to TRBJ2-7, with 12 bases identical to TRBD2. The CDR3 spans 19 residues. V lost 1 base, J lost 7 bases, and 20 bases stayed unmatched. Germline CDR1 is DFQATT and CDR2 is SNEGSKA (reference sequence).